This T cell receptor (beta chain) derives from a study of T-cell memory formation after mild COVID-19. This clonotype was seen a handful of times. Constant-segment primers and 5'RACE yielded cDNA libraries for TCR alpha and TCR beta, each carrying sample barcodes and UMIs. TCRdb analysed the 5' RACE reads with MiXCR anew, one entry per CDR3 protein. The sample records 90,000 to 130,000 distinct CDR3 sequences, about a sixth being singletons. With 0 bases clipped from V and 11 bases from J, the junction kept 5 bases outside the gene matches. The CDR3 extends over 14 amino acids. Sample: PBMCs or a T cell subset sorted from them (not recorded which). The receptor's source is a man aged 18 to 30 who had mild COVID-19 (a few samples of this study predate the infection). Cell type and time point are not known. This rearrangement joins TRBV12-3 or TRBV12-4 to TRBJ2-1, with TRBD2 matching 9 bases. This CDR3 reads CASSLAAGGPKQFF. In DNA form, the CDR3 reads TGTGCCAGCAGTTTAGCCGCGGGGGGGCCCAAGCAGTTCTTC.